The sequence of this TCR beta chain was determined in a study of blood T cell repertoires in COVID-19. About the study: Italy, Spain and the United States were the sources of the convalescent and acute COVID-19 samples. T cells, B-cell-depleted T cells, or PBMCs provided the cDNA or gDNA that served as material.

The CDR3 sequence is 15 residues long. Trimming took 4 bases from V and 3 from J, leaving 13 bases between them. The germline CDR1 and CDR2 sequences are SGHDN and FVKESK. In the authors' workflow: Nucleated cell counts were estimated from reference gene primer amplification. The table came from immunoSEQ multiplex PCR; TCRdb's copy has only in-frame clones and leaves some out. V, J and clone size were drawn from that table, and D and trimming were deduced from the DNA. The table lists 150,000 or so clones, about four fifths of them singletons. This chain uses TRBV14 with TRBJ2-1, with D perhaps matching TRBD2 (6 bases). This TCR came from a woman aged 60-75 years with acute or convalescent COVID-19. The sequencing input was peripheral blood. The CDR3 DNA reads TGTGCCAGCAGCCCCCGACTAGAGATCTACAATGAGCAGTTCTTC. Amino acids: CASSPRLEIYNEQFF.